These 17 T cell receptor beta chains were all obtained from the same sample, sequenced in a study of OX40 agonist ivuxolimab in advanced cancers. Method: immunoSEQ multiplex PCR; TCRdb's copy keeps in-frame clones and lacks some. The sample shows 65,000 to 85,000 clones, roughly 86% of them seen only once. Material: CD4+ or CD8+ T cells sorted from blood, obtained in a trial of the OX40 agonist ivuxolimab. These TCRs come from an adult with an advanced solid tumor such as melanoma, head and neck, liver or kidney cancer.

The rearrangement joins TRBV25-1 to TRBJ1-1; the D is unclear. The CDR3 sequence is 11 residues long. The V gene lost 6 bases and the J gene lost 7 bases, with 9 bases spanning the gap. Germline V gene sequence: CDR1 MGHDK, CDR2 SYGVNS. The CDR3 DNA reads TGTGCCAGCAGCCGGGGAATTGAAGCTTTCTTT. Translation: CASSRGIEAFF.

The chain recombines TRBV15 with TRBJ1-5; 8 positions agree with TRBD1. Germline V gives CDR1 LNHNV, CDR2 YYDKDF (reference sequence). V was pared by 0 bases and J by 5 bases, with 3 bases of the junction left unmatched. The CDR3 is 15 amino acids. CDR3 region: CATSRDRGRYQPQHF. The CDR3 DNA is TGTGCCACCAGCAGAGACAGGGGGCGGTATCAGCCCCAGCATTTT.

The rearrangement links TRBV27 to TRBJ1-6; TRBD1 agrees at 10 bases. J gave up 9 bases and V 3 bases, and 5 bases lay outside the gene matches. Germline V CDR1 and CDR2: MNHEY, SMNVEV (reference sequence). The CDR3 has 15 amino acids. CDR3 nucleotides: TGTGCCAGCAGTTTGCTCCGACAGGGGGCTTCACCCCTCCACTTT. It encodes CASSLLRQGASPLHF.

The chain is built from TRBV11-2 and TRBJ2-7; possibly TRBD1 for D (6 bases). CDR1 is SGHAT, CDR2 FQNNGV, per germline. Trimming removed 3 bases from V and 3 bases from J, with 9 bases in between. The CDR3 sequence is 13 residues long. The DNA of the CDR3 is TGTGCCAGCAGCTTGCTCAGGGGCTACGAGCAGTACTTC. Translating gives CASSLLRGYEQYF.

The chain recombines TRBV5-1 with TRBJ2-1, with 11 positions matching TRBD2. Germline CDR1 reads SGHRS; CDR2 reads YFSETQ. There are 17 residues in the CDR3. Losses at the gene ends were 4 bases for V and 0 bases for J; bases not matched to a gene: 6. The CDR3 loop reads CASSGYGTSGSYNEQFF. CDR3 DNA sequence: TGCGCCAGCAGCGGGTACGGGACTAGCGGCTCCTACAATGAGCAGTTCTTC.

This rearrangement joins TRBV19 to TRBJ1-5; D gene ambiguous. The CDR3 runs to 14 residues. The germline V and J ends were trimmed by 4 bases and 3 bases, with 10 bases remaining between them. Per germline, CDR1 LNHDA and CDR2 SQIVND (reference sequence). CDR3 DNA sequence: TGTGCCAGTAGTAGCCGGGGTCCCAATCAGCCCCAGCATTTT. It encodes CASSSRGPNQPQHF.

The chain is built from TRBV5-1 and TRBJ1-1; no firm D call. Germline loops: CDR1 SGHRS, CDR2 YFSETQ. The V and J ends lost 1 base and 1 base respectively, with 5 bases between them. The CDR3 length is 13 residues. The CDR3 nucleotides read TGCGCCAGCAGCTTGAAAGGGAACACTGAAGCTTTCTTT. This codes for CASSLKGNTEAFF. Complete variable domain (other parts from reference TRBV5-1 and TRBJ1-1): KAGVTQTPRYLIKTRGQQVTLSCSPISGHRSVSWYQQTPGQGLQFLFEYFSETQRNKGNFPGRFSGRQFSNSRSEMNVSTLELGDSALYLCASSLKGNTEAFFGQGTRLTVV.

The chain is built from TRBV7-3 and TRBJ2-3, with TRBD2 matching over 14 bases. Per germline, CDR1 SGHTA and CDR2 FQGTGA. J was trimmed by 7 bases and V by 5 bases; bases with no gene match: 5. This CDR3 has 15 amino acids. Here the CDR3 DNA reads TGTGCCAGCAGCCAAGGGACTAGCGGGAGCTATACGCAGTATTTT. It encodes CASSQGTSGSYTQYF.

CDR3 nucleotides: TGCAGTGCTAGAGCGGGCTATGCGCAGTATTTT. Amino acid sequence: CSARAGYAQYF. This chain connects TRBV20-1 to TRBJ2-3; the D is unclear. The V gene's germline CDR1 is DFQATT and CDR2 SNEGSKA (reference sequence). The CDR3 is made up of 11 amino acids. Trimming took off 1 base at V and 10 bases at J, with 9 bases between the two ends.

The V call is TRBV11-2, the J call TRBJ2-1; D is undetermined. CDR1 is SGHAT and CDR2 is FQNNGV in the germline V gene. The CDR3 totals 13 residues. V lost 3 bases to trimming and J lost 4 bases, with 7 bases between them. The CDR3 nucleotides read TGTGCCAGCAGCTTGGCTGGATACAATGAGCAGTTCTTC. It yields the protein CASSLAGYNEQFF.

The chain uses TRBV11-3 and TRBJ2-7; D may be TRBD1 or TRBD2 (5 bases each). V was trimmed by 3 bases and J by 5 bases, leaving 11 bases between them. The length of the CDR3 is 13 residues. In germline, CDR1 is SGHNT, CDR2 YENEEA. CDR3 region: CASSLGTGHEQYF. The DNA of the CDR3 is TGTGCCAGCAGCTTGGGGACGGGCCACGAGCAGTACTTC. Looking up the rest from reference TRBV11-3 and TRBJ2-7 gives the full variable domain: EAGVVQSPRYKIIEKKQPVAFWCNPISGHNTLYWYLQNLGQGPELLIRYENEEAVDDSQLPKDRFSAERLKGVDSTLKIQPAELGDSAVYLCASSLGTGHEQYFGPGTRLTVT.

The V call is TRBV6-1, the J call TRBJ2-3, with 7 bases fitting TRBD1. The germline V gene has CDR1 MNHNS and CDR2 SASEGT. The trim removed 8 bases at V and 3 bases at J, leaving 8 bases unmatched. The CDR3 is 14 amino acids. As DNA, the CDR3 is TGTGCCAGCTTAACAGGGGTGGTAACAGATACGCAGTATTTT. Its protein product is CASLTGVVTDTQYF.

This clone was seen repeatedly, ten times or more. This rearrangement joins TRBV19 to TRBJ1-2, with 7 bases identical to TRBD1. Germline assignment: CDR1 LNHDA and CDR2 SQIVND (reference sequence). The CDR3 length is 13 residues. The trim removed 8 bases at V and 5 bases at J, leaving 8 bases unmatched. The DNA for the CDR3 is TGTGCCAGTTCCCGGGACAGCTTTTATGGCTACACCTTC. Translated: CASSRDSFYGYTF.

This clone was counted once. This chain links TRBV9 with TRBJ2-2; D is unclear. The germline gives CDR1 SGDLS, CDR2 YYNGEE. The germline V and J ends were trimmed by 3 bases and 3 bases, with 9 bases remaining between them. The CDR3 totals 14 residues. CDR3 sequence (DNA): TGTGCCAGCAGCGAGCCACCGGACACCGGGGAGCTGTTTTTT. Amino acid sequence: CASSEPPDTGELFF.

The V gene is TRBV14, the J gene TRBJ1-4; a weak D match, TRBD1 (5 bases). This CDR3 is built from 16 residues. Looked up from germline, CDR1 is SGHDN and CDR2 is FVKESK. The V gene lost 6 bases and the J gene lost 4 bases, with 18 bases spanning the gap. The CDR3 here is CASSTLTAGVNEKLFF. CDR3 nucleotides: TGTGCCAGCAGTACTTTGACCGCGGGGGTTAATGAAAAACTGTTTTTT.

V usage is TRBV14 and J usage is TRBJ2-6, with D possibly called TRBD1 or TRBD2 (5 bases each). Germline loops: CDR1 SGHDN, CDR2 FVKESK. Trimming removed 6 bases from V and 0 bases from J, with 15 bases in between. The CDR3 covers 17 residues. CDR3 amino acids: CASSLTPGHSGANVLTF. The CDR3 nucleotides read TGTGCCAGCAGTCTAACACCGGGGCACTCTGGGGCCAACGTCCTGACTTTC. The full variable domain, rest sourced from reference TRBV14 and TRBJ2-6, is EAGVTQFPSHSVIEKGQTVTLRCDPISGHDNLYWYRRVMGKEIKFLLHFVKESKQDESGMPNNRFLAERTGGTYSTLKVQPAELEDSGVYFCASSLTPGHSGANVLTFGAGSRLTVL.

J is TRBJ2-1 and V is TRBV6-5; D call uncertain. The germline gives CDR1 MNHEY, CDR2 SVGAGI. This CDR3 spans 11 amino acids. Trimming took 7 bases from V and 5 from J, leaving 6 bases between them. The CDR3 loop is CASTRNNEQFF. The DNA for the CDR3 is TGTGCCAGCACCAGAAACAATGAGCAGTTCTTC.